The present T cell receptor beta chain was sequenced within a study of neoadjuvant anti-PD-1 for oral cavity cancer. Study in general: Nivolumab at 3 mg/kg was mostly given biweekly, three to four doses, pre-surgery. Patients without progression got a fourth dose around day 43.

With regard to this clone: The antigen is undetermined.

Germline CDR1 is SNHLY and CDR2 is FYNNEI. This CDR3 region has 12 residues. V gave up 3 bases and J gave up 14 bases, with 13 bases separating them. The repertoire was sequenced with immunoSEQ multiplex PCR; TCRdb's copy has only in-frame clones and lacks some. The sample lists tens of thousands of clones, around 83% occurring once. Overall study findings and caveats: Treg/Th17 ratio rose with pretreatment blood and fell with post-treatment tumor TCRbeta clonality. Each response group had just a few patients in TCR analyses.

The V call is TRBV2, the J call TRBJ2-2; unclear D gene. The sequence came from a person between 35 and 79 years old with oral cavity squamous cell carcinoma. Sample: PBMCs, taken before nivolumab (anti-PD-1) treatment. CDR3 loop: CASSDSGLGLFF. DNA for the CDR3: TGTGCCAGCAGTGACTCCGGGTTGGGACTGTTTTTT.